This T cell receptor beta chain was found in a study of T cells in Graves' hyperthyroidism and ophthalmopathy. Study observations and caveats: From stable hyperthyroidism, ophthalmopathy was set apart by a 13 V-J model.

Diagnostic assessment was based on clinical symptoms, serum thyroxine and TRAb, thyroid ultrasound and orbital computed tomography. This clonotype was observed once. The target antigen is unknown. Regions amplified from RNA transcripts were the TCR beta CDR3 regions. The HTBI primer set was used in a first-round RT-PCR of the TCR CDR3. TCRdb itself ran the multiplex PCR reads through MiXCR, one entry per CDR3 protein. The sample includes about 300,000 distinct CDR3 sequences, 15% to 20% seen only once; the top ten take about two fifths. The TCR originated in a man in his forties or fifties with Graves' ophthalmopathy. The sequenced sample consisted of blood.

The CDR3 sequence is CASSPGTSGRAEGDTQYF. CDR3 coding DNA: TGTGCCAGCAGCCCCGGGACTAGCGGGAGGGCCGAGGGAGATACGCAGTATTTT. This chain joins TRBV13 and TRBJ2-3; 16 bases match TRBD2. The CDR3 is 18 amino acids. Looked up from germline, CDR1 is PRHDT and CDR2 is FYEKMQ (reference sequence). With 5 bases clipped from V and 5 bases from J, the junction kept 10 bases outside the gene matches.